One and the same sample provided the 17 T cell receptor beta chains below, sequenced in a study of OX40 agonist ivuxolimab in advanced cancers. Clones were read by immunoSEQ multiplex PCR, and TCRdb kept only the in-frame ones, dropping some. The profile shows more than 55,000 clones, over 60% of them singletons. Material: CD4+ or CD8+ T cells sorted from blood, obtained in a trial of the OX40 agonist ivuxolimab. The source of these receptors is an adult with an advanced solid tumor such as melanoma, head and neck, liver or kidney cancer.

This clone appeared once. This chain connects TRBV28 to TRBJ1-2; TRBD1 might be the D (6 bases). V gave up 6 bases and J gave up 5 bases, with 10 bases separating them. Germline-derived CDR1 and CDR2 are MDHEN and SYDVKM. This CDR3 contains 12 residues. The CDR3 protein is CASSLGGYGYTF. The CDR3 nucleotides are TGTGCCAGCAGCCTAGGGGGATATGGCTACACCTTC.

This clone turned up a few times. The chain is built from TRBV5-4 and TRBJ2-7; TRBD1 is a possible D gene (6 bases). Per the germline V gene, CDR1 is SGHNT and CDR2 is YYREEE (reference sequence). CDR3 length: 15 amino acids. The V gene lost 3 bases and the J gene lost 0 bases, with 13 bases spanning the gap. In DNA, the CDR3 is TGTGCCAGCAGCTCGGACAGATTCTACTCCTACGAGCAGTACTTC. It specifies CASSSDRFYSYEQYF.

The chain carries TRBV7-2 and TRBJ2-7; 11 bases are a match to TRBD1. Germline V gene lookup returns CDR1 SGHTA and CDR2 FQGNSA. The CDR3 is made up of 17 amino acids. V dropped 1 base and J dropped 6; count of bases not matched to a gene: 11. CDR3 region: CASSLGGTGGSGAEQYF. The CDR3 region has the DNA TGTGCCAGCAGCTTAGGTGGGACAGGGGGAAGTGGCGCCGAGCAGTACTTC.

The CDR3 is CASSLGQGEAFF. CDR3 DNA sequence: TGTGCCAGCAGCCTAGGACAGGGTGAAGCTTTCTTT. The chain couples TRBV7-9 to TRBJ1-1; 8 nucleotides match TRBD1. There are 12 residues in the CDR3. The V gene end was trimmed by 5 bases and the J gene end by 7 bases; junction bases not matched to a gene: 3. Germline-derived CDR1 and CDR2 are SEHNR and FQNEAQ (reference sequence).

The V gene is TRBV7-2, the J gene TRBJ2-1; D ambiguous. CDR1 is SGHTA and CDR2 is FQGNSA in the germline V gene. There are 15 residues in the CDR3. The V and J ends lost 1 base and 0 bases respectively, with 7 bases between them. The CDR3 region has the DNA TGTGCCAGCAGCTTAGGACAAATCTCCTACAATGAGCAGTTCTTC. Its protein is CASSLGQISYNEQFF.

This chain uses TRBV10-3 with TRBJ2-3, with 13 bases that match TRBD2. Per the germline V gene, CDR1 is ENHRY and CDR2 is SYGVKD. The length of the CDR3 is 16 residues. Germline trimming cut 5 bases from V and 2 bases from J; bases unmatched to any gene: 4. The CDR3 bases are TGTGCCATCAGTCCCGGGACTAGCGGGACCACAGATACGCAGTATTTT. It specifies CAISPGTSGTTDTQYF.

This clone showed up just once. The chain carries TRBV5-1 and TRBJ2-5, with 8 bases fitting TRBD1. The J call could be wrong; TRBJ2-7 is a better fit for the DNA end. The CDR3 covers 15 residues. Germline CDR1 is SGHRS and CDR2 is YFSETQ. The chain's CDR3 is CASSPGTGNSYEQYF. The CDR3 nucleotides are TGCGCCAGCAGCCCCGGGACAGGTAACTCCTACGAGCAGTACTTC.

This clone was found once. V gene TRBV18 combines with J gene TRBJ2-3; 8 bases are a match to TRBD2. The CDR3 spans 16 residues. Germline lookup yields CDR1 KGHSH and CDR2 LQKENI. The V and J ends lost 1 base and 2 bases, in that order; junction bases with no gene match: 5. CDR3 DNA sequence: TGTGCCAGCTCACCACTACTAGCGGACTTCACAGATACGCAGTATTTT. Protein sequence: CASSPLLADFTDTQYF.

The chain employs TRBV7-3 and TRBJ2-3; no clear D gene. The CDR3 covers 14 residues. Trimming stripped 0 bases from V and 2 bases from J, with 6 bases between. Germline loops: CDR1 SGHTA, CDR2 FQGTGA. CDR3 nucleotides: TGTGCCAGCAGCTTAACTGGGCTCACAGATACGCAGTATTTT. Translated: CASSLTGLTDTQYF.

This sequence joins TRBV5-6 and TRBJ2-2, with TRBD2 matching 11 bases. Germline V gene lookup returns CDR1 SGHDT and CDR2 YYEEEE. This CDR3 contains 17 residues. The junction had 8 bases not matched to a gene; V was cut back by 1 base and J by 6 bases. The CDR3 nucleotides read TGTGCCAGCAGCTTGTGGTCACTAGCGGGAGAAGCCGGGGAGCTGTTTTTT. It specifies CASSLWSLAGEAGELFF.

J is TRBJ2-5 and V is TRBV29-1; D gene ambiguous. Deletions cut 7 bases from V and 5 bases from J, with 14 bases between. The CDR3 runs to 12 residues. Germline V lookup: CDR1 SQVTM, CDR2 ANQGSEA. For the CDR3, the DNA is TGCAGCGCGTCGACACCCGGGGAGACCCAGTACTTC. It yields the protein CSASTPGETQYF.

The rearrangement uses TRBV6-5 and TRBJ1-1; no definite D call. The CDR3 consists of 16 residues. Germline V lookup: CDR1 MNHEY, CDR2 SVGAGI. Trimming pared 4 bases from V and 0 bases from J, leaving 15 bases between. CDR3 protein: CASSSRGSRMNTEAFF. The CDR3 DNA follows: TGTGCCAGCAGTTCCCGGGGTTCAAGGATGAACACTGAAGCTTTCTTT.

V and J are TRBV10-3 and TRBJ1-3; tentatively, D is TRBD1 (5 bases). This CDR3 is built from 15 residues. CDR1 is ENHRY and CDR2 is SYGVKD in the germline V gene. The V end lost 2 bases, the J end lost 0 bases, and 8 bases lay between the germline ends. CDR3 in amino acids: CAISEGTYSGNTIYF. The CDR3 coding sequence is TGTGCCATCAGTGAGGGGACCTACTCTGGAAACACCATATATTTT.

The chain uses TRBV7-2 and TRBJ1-2; the D gene is possibly TRBD1 (6 bases). Trimming took off 5 bases at V and 10 bases at J, with 17 bases between the two ends. CDR1 is SGHTA and CDR2 is FQGNSA in the germline V gene. The CDR3 contains 13 residues. The CDR3 protein is CASSDYLQGHYTF. In DNA form, the CDR3 reads TGTGCCAGCAGCGATTACCTACAGGGTCACTACACCTTC.

The chain carries TRBV10-3 and TRBJ1-2; 7 bases align to TRBD1. V lost 3 bases, J lost 3 bases, and 4 bases stayed unmatched. CDR3 size: 14 residues. Germline V gene sequence: CDR1 ENHRY, CDR2 SYGVKD. CDR3 amino acids: CAISDFGQDYGYTF. The DNA for the CDR3 is TGTGCCATCAGTGATTTTGGACAGGACTATGGCTACACCTTC.

The CDR3 DNA is TGTGCCAGCAGCTCACAAGAGACCCAGTACTTC. Translation gives CASSSQETQYF. The V and J genes are TRBV5-5 and TRBJ2-5; the D is unclear. Germline CDR1 is SGHKS and CDR2 is YYEKEE (reference sequence). This CDR3 spans 11 amino acids. Trimming took 3 bases from V and 2 from J, leaving 2 bases between them.

The chain is built from TRBV13 and TRBJ2-5, with D possibly matching TRBD2 (6 bases). Trimming stripped 5 bases from V and 9 bases from J, with 16 bases between. Looked up from germline, CDR1 is PRHDT and CDR2 is FYEKMQ (reference sequence). CDR3 length equals 13 residues. CDR3 sequence: CASSAGASGAQYF. As DNA, the CDR3 is TGTGCCAGCAGCGCCGGGGCCTCGGGGGCCCAGTACTTC.